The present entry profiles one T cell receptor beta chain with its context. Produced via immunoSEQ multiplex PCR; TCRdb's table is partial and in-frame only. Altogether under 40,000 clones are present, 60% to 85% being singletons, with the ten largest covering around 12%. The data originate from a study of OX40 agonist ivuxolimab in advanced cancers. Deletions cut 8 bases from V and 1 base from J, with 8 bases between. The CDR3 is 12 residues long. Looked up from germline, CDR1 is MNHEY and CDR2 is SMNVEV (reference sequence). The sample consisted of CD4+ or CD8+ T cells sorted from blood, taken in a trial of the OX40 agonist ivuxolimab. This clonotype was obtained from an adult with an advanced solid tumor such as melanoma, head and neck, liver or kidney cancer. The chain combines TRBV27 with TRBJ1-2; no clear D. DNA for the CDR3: TGTGCCAGCGGGTGGATTAACTATGGCTACACCTTC. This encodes CASGWINYGYTF.